This TCR beta chain was recorded in a study of cytomegalovirus exposure and HLA in healthy donors. Whole-study findings and limits: TCR beta chains numbering some 160 were designated cytomegalovirus-associated. Earlier findings revealed that most TCR beta V segments proved productive either about 87% or about 30% of the time.

The PCR made use of 60 Vbeta and 13 Jbeta primers. This table comes from immunoSEQ multiplex PCR, and its TCRdb copy is limited to in-frame clones, with some not included. This sample yields under 200,000 clones, of which about 79% are seen a single time; roughly 0.76% belongs to the top ten. This clone was detected only a few times. Its target is not known. Sequencing was carried out using PBMCs. This TCR was sampled from a female donor in good health and CMV-seronegative.

The CDR3, as DNA: TGTGCAAGCGGACTAGCGGGATCTGGCGAGCAGTACTTC. This encodes CASGLAGSGEQYF. V usage is TRBV7-3 and J usage is TRBJ2-7; 12 nucleotides agree with TRBD2. This CDR3 contains 13 residues. Per germline, CDR1 SGHTA and CDR2 FQGTGA.